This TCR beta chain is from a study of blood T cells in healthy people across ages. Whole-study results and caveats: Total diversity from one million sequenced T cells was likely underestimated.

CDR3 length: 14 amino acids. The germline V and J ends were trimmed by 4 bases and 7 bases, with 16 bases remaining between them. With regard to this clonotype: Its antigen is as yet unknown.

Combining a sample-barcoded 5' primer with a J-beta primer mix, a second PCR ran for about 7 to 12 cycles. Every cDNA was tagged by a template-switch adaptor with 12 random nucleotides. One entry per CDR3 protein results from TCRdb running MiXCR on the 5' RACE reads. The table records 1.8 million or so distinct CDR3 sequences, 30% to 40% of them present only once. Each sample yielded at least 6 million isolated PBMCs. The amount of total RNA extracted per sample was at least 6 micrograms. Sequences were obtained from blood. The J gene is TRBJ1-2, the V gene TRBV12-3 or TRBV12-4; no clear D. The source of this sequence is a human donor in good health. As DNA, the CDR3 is TGTGCCAGCAGTTCTGGCAGACGGGGTTCTGGCTACACCTTC. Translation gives CASSSGRRGSGYTF.